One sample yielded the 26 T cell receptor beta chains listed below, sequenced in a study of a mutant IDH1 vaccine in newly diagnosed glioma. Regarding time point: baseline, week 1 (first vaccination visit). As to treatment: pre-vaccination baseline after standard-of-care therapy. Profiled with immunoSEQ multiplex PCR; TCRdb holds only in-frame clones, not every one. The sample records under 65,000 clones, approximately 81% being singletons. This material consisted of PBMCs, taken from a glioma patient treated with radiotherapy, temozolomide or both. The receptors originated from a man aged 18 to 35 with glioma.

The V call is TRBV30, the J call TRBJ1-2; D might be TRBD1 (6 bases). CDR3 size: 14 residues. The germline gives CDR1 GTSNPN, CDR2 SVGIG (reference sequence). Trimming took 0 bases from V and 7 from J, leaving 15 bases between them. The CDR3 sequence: CAWSVQGLGVGYTF. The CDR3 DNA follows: TGTGCCTGGAGTGTCCAGGGGCTTGGGGTTGGCTACACCTTC.

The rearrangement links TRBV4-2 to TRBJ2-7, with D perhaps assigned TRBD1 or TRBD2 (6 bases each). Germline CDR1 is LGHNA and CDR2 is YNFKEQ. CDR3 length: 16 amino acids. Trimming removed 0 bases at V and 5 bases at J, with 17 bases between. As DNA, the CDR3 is TGTGCCAGCAGCCAAGATTCGTTAGGGGGGCGGAACGAGCAGTACTTC. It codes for CASSQDSLGGRNEQYF.

CDR3 in amino acids: CASSLVAFTDTQYF. The CDR3 bases are TGCGCCAGCAGCTTGGTAGCCTTCACAGATACGCAGTATTTT. V usage is TRBV5-1 and J usage is TRBJ2-3; no clear D gene. This CDR3 spans 14 amino acids. The germline CDR1 and CDR2 sequences are SGHRS and YFSETQ. V lost 0 bases to trimming and J lost 2 bases, with 7 bases between them.

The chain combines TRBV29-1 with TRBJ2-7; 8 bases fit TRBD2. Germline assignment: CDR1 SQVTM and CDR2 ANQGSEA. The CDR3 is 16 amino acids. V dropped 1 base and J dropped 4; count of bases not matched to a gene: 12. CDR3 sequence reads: CSVEGSAAGGSYEQYF. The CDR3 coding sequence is TGCAGCGTTGAAGGATCCGCTGCGGGAGGATCGTACGAGCAGTACTTC.

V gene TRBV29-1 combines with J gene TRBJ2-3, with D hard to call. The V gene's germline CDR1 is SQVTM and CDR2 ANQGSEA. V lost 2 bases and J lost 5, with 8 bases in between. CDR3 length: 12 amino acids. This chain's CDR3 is CSVEQIEDTQYF. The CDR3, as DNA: TGCAGCGTTGAACAGATAGAAGATACGCAGTATTTT.

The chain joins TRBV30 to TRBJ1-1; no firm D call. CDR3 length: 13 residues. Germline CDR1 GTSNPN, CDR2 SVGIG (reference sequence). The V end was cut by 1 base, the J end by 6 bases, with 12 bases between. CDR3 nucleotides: TGTGCCTGGAGTGAACAACCTAGGGCTGAAGCTTTCTTT. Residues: CAWSEQPRAEAFF.

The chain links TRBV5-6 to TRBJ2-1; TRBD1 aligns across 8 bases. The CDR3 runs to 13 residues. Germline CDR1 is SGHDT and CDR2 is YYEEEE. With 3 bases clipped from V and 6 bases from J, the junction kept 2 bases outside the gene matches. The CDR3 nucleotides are TGTGCCAGCAGCTGGACAGGGACCAATGAGCAGTTCTTC. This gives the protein CASSWTGTNEQFF.

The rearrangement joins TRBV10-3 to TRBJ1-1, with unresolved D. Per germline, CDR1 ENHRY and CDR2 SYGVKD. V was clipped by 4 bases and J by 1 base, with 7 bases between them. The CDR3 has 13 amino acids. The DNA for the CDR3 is TGTGCCATCAGTGCTTTGGCGAACACTGAAGCTTTCTTT. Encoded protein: CAISALANTEAFF.

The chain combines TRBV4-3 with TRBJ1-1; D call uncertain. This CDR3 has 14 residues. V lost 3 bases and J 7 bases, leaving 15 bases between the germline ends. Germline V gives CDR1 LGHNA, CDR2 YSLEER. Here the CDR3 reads CASSQMARVGEAFF. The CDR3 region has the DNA TGCGCCAGCAGCCAGATGGCCCGGGTTGGTGAAGCTTTCTTT.

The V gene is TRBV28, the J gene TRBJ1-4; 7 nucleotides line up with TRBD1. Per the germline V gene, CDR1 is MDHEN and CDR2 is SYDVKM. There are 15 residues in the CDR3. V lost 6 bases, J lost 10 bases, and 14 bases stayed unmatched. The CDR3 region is CASRASGTADGKLFF. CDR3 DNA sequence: TGTGCCAGCAGGGCGTCCGGGACAGCCGACGGAAAACTGTTTTTT.

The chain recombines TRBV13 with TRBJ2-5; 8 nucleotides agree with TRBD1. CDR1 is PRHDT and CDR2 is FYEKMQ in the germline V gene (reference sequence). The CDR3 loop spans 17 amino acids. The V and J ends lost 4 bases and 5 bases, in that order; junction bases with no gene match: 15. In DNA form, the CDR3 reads TGTGCCAGCAGCTCCGGACAGGGACCGCTTTGGGGGGAGACCCAGTACTTC. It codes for CASSSGQGPLWGETQYF.

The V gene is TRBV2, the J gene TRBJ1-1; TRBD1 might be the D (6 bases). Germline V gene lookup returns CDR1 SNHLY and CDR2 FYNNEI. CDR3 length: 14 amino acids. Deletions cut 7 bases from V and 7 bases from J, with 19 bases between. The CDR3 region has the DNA TGTGCCAGCACTCCGGGGAGGGGGTTAGGTGAAGCTTTCTTT. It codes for CASTPGRGLGEAFF. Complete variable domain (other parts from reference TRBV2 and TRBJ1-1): EPEVTQTPSHQVTQMGQEVILRCVPISNHLYFYWYRQILGQKVEFLVSFYNNEISEKSEIFDDQFSVERPDGSNFTLKIRSTKLEDSAMYFCASTPGRGLGEAFFGQGTRLTVV.

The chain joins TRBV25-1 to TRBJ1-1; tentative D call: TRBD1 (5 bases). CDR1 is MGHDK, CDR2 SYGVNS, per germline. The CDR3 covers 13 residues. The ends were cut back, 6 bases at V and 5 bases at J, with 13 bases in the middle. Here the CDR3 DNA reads TGTGCCAGCAGCAGGGCGGCGGGGACTGAAGCTTTCTTT. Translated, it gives CASSRAAGTEAFF.

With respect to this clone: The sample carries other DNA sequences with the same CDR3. The CDR3 protein is CASSQVADMNTEAFF. The CDR3 nucleotides read TGCGCCAGCAGCCAAGTGGCAGATATGAACACTGAAGCTTTCTTT. The gene calls are TRBV4-3 and TRBJ1-1; D gene unclear. This CDR3 has 15 amino acids. Germline V gene data show CDR1 as LGHNA and CDR2 as YSLEER. Deletions cut 1 base from V and 0 bases from J, with 9 bases between.

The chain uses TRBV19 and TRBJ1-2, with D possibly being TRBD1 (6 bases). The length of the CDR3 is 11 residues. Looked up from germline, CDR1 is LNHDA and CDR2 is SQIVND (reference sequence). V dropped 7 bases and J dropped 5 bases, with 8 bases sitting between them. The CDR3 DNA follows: TGTGCCAGTAAAACAGGGTATGGCTACACCTTC. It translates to CASKTGYGYTF.

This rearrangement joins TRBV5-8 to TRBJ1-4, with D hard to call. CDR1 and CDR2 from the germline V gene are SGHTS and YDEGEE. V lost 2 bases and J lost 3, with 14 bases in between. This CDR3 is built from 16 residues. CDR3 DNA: TGTGCCAGCAGCTTTGGGGAATTAACAGCTAATGAAAAACTGTTTTTT. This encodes CASSFGELTANEKLFF.

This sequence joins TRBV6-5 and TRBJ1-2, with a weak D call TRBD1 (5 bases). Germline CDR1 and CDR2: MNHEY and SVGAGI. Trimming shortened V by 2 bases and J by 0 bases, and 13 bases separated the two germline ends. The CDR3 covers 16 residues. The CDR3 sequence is CASSYGGTVSNYGYTF. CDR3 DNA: TGTGCCAGCAGTTACGGCGGGACGGTTTCTAACTATGGCTACACCTTC.

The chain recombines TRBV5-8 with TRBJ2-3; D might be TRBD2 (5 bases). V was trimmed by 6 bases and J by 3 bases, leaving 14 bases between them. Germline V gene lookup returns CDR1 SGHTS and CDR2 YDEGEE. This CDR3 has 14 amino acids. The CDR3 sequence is CASTKAEGTDTQYF. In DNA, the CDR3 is TGTGCCAGCACCAAGGCAGAGGGAACAGATACGCAGTATTTT. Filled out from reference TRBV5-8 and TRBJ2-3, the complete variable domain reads EAGVTQSPTHLIKTRGQQATLRCSPISGHTSVYWYQQALGLGLQFLLWYDEGEERNRGNFPPRFSGRQFPNYSSELNVNALELEDSALYLCASTKAEGTDTQYFGPGTRLTVL.

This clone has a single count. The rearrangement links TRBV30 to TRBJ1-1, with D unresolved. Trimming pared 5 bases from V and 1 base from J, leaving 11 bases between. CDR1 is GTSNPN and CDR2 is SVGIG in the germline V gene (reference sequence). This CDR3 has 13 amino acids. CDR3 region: CAWSKTQNTEAFF. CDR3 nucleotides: TGTGCCTGGTCCAAAACACAGAACACTGAAGCTTTCTTT.

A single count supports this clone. The CDR3 region has the DNA TGTGCCAGCAGTGAACCTCCGGGACAATTCTACTCTGGGGCCAACGTCCTGACTTTC. This translates into CASSEPPGQFYSGANVLTF. The rearrangement uses TRBV6-1 and TRBJ2-6; a possible D gene is TRBD1 (6 bases). The CDR3 is 19 amino acids. In germline, CDR1 is MNHNS, CDR2 SASEGT. Trimming stripped 2 bases from V and 0 bases from J, with 17 bases between.

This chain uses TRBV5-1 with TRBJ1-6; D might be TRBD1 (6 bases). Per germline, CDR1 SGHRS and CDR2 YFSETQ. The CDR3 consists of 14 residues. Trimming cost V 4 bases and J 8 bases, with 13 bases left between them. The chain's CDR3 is CASSTQGADSPLHF. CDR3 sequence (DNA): TGCGCCAGCAGCACACAGGGTGCGGATTCACCCCTCCACTTT.

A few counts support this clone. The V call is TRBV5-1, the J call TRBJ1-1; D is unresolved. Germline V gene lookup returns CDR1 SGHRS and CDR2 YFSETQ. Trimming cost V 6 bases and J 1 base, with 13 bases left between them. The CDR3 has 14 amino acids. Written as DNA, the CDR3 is TGCGCCAGCAAAAAACCGACGAGGAACACTGAAGCTTTCTTT. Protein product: CASKKPTRNTEAFF. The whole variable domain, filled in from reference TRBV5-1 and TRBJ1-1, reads KAGVTQTPRYLIKTRGQQVTLSCSPISGHRSVSWYQQTPGQGLQFLFEYFSETQRNKGNFPGRFSGRQFSNSRSEMNVSTLELGDSALYLCASKKPTRNTEAFFGQGTRLTVV.

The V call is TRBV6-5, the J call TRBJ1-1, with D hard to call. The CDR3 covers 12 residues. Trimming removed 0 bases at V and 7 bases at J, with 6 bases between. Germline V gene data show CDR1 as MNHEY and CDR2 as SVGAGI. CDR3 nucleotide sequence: TGTGCCAGCAGTTACTCGGCCAGTGAAGCTTTCTTT. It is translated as CASSYSASEAFF.

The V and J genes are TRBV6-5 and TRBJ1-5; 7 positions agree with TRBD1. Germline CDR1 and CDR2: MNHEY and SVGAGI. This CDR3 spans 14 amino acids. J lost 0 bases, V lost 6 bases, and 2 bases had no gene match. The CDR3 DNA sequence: TGTGCCAGCAGGGCAGGGGGTAGCAATCAGCCCCAGCATTTT. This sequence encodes CASRAGGSNQPQHF.

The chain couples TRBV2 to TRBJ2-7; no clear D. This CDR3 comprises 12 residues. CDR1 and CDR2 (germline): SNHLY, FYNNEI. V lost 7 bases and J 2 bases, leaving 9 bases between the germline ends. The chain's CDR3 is CASKAGPYEQYF. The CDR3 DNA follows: TGTGCCAGCAAGGCAGGCCCCTACGAGCAGTACTTC.

In DNA form, the CDR3 reads TGTGCCAGCAGTCTACGCGACAGGGGGAATTCACCCCTCCACTTT. This gives the protein CASSLRDRGNSPLHF. V gene TRBV6-5 combines with J gene TRBJ1-6; 9 bases agree with TRBD1. Germline CDR1 and CDR2: MNHEY and SVGAGI. The length of the CDR3 is 15 residues. V lost 5 bases and J lost 7; bases outside the gene matches: 6.